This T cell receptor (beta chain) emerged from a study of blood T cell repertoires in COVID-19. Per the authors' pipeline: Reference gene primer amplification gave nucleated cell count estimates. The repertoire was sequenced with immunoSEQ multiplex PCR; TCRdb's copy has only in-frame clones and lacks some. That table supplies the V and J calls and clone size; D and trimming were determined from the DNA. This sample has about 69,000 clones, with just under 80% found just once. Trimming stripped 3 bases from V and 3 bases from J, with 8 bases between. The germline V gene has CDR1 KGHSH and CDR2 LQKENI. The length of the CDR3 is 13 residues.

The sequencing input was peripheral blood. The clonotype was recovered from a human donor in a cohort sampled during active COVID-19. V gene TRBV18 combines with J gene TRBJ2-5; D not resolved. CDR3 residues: CASSPGLKETQYF. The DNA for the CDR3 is TGTGCCAGCTCACCGGGCCTTAAAGAGACCCAGTACTTC.